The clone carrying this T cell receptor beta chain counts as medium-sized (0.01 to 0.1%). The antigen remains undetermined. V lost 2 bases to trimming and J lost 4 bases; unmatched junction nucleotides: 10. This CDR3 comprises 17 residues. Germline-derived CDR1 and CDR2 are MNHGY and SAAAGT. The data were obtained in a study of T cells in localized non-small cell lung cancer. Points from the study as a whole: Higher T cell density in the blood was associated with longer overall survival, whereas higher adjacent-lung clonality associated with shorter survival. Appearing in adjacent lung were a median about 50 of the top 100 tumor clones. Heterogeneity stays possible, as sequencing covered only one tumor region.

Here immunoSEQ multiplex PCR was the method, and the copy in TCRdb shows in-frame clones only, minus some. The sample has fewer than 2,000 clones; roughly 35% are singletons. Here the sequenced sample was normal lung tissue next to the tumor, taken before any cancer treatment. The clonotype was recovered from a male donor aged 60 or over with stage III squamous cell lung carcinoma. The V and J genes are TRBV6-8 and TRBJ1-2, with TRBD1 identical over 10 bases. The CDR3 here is CASSYGVGTGDSYGYTF. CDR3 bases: TGTGCCAGCAGTTACGGAGTGGGGACAGGGGACAGCTATGGCTACACCTTC.